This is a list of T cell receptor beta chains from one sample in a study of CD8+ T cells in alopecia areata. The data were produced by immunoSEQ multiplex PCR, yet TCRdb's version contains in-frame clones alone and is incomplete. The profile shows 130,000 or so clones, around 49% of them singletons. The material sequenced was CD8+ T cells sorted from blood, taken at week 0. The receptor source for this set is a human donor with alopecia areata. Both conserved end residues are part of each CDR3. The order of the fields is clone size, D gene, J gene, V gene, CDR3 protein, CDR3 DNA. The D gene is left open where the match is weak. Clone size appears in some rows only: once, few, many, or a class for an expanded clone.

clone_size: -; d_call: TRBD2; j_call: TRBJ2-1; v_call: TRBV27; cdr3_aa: CASSLYSGGTYNEQFF; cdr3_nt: TGTGCCAGCAGTTTATACAGCGGGGGGACCTACAATGAGCAGTTCTTC
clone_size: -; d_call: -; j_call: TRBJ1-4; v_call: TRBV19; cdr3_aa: CASSIGVLEEKLFF; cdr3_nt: TGTGCCAGTAGTATTGGGGTGCTGGAGGAAAAACTGTTTTTT
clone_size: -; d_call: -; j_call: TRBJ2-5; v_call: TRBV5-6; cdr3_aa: CASSPGVGEEETQYF; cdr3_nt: TGTGCCAGCAGCCCTGGGGTGGGGGAGGAAGAGACCCAGTACTTC
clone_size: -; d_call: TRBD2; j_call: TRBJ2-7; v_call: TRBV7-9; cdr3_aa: CASSSPRASGGYEQYF; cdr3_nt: TGTGCCAGCAGCTCCCCCAGGGCTAGCGGGGGCTACGAGCAGTACTTC
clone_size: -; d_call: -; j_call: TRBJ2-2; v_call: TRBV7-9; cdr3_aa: CASSLGGSGNTGELFF; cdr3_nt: TGTGCCAGCAGCTTAGGAGGTAGCGGGAACACCGGGGAGCTGTTTTTT
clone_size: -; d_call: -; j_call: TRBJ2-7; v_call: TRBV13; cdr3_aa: CASSLSDRFHEQYF; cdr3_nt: TGTGCCAGCAGCTTAAGTGACAGGTTCCACGAGCAGTACTTC
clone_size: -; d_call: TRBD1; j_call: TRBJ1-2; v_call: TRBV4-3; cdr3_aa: CASSPDRGNYGYTF; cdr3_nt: TGCGCCAGCAGCCCCGACAGGGGAAACTATGGCTACACCTTC
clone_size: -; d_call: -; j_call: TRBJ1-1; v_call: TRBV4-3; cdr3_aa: CASSQEWQVVTEAFF; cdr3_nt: TGCGCCAGCAGCCAAGAATGGCAGGTTGTGACTGAAGCTTTCTTT
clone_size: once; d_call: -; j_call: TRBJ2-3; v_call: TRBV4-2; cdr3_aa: CASSQGFGTDTQYF; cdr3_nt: TGTGCCAGCAGCCAAGGATTTGGCACAGATACGCAGTATTTT
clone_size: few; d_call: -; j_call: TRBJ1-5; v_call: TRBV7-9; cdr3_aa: CASSFQGSGNQPQHF; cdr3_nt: TGTGCCAGCAGCTTCCAGGGTAGCGGCAATCAGCCCCAGCATTTT
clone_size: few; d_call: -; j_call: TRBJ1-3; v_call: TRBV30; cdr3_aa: CAWEALSGNTIYF; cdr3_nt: TGTGCCTGGGAAGCACTCTCTGGAAACACCATATATTTT
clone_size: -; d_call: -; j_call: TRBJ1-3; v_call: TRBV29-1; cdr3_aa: CSAVTDPGNTIYF; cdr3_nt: TGCAGCGCTGTGACAGACCCTGGAAACACCATATATTTT
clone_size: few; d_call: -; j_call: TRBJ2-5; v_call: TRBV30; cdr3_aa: CAWSVPVWETQYF; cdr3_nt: TGTGCCTGGAGTGTGCCCGTTTGGGAGACCCAGTACTTC
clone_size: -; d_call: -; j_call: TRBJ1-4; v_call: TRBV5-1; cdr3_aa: CASSYRTATNEKLFF; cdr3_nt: TGCGCCAGCAGCTACCGGACAGCAACTAATGAAAAACTGTTTTTT
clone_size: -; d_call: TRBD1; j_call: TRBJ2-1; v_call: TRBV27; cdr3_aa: CASSFWTGENEQFF; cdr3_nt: TGTGCCAGCAGTTTTTGGACAGGGGAAAATGAGCAGTTCTTC
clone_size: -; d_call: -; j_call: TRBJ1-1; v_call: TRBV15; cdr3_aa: CATAPFGVDTEAFF; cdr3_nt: TGTGCCACCGCCCCATTTGGGGTTGACACTGAAGCTTTCTTT
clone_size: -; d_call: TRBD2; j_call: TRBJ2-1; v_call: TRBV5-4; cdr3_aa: CASSSGLAGNNEQFF; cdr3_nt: TGTGCCAGCAGCTCCGGACTAGCGGGTAACAATGAGCAGTTCTTC
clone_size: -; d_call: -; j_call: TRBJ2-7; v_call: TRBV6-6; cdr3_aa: CASSYSETPYEQYF; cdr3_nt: TGTGCCAGCAGTTACAGCGAGACTCCCTACGAGCAGTACTTC
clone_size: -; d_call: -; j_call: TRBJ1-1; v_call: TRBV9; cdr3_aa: CASSALTYTEAFF; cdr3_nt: TGTGCCAGCAGCGCCTTAACCTACACTGAAGCTTTCTTT
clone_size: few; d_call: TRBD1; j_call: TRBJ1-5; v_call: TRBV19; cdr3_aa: CASIPGTGFQPQHF; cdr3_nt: TGTGCCAGTATCCCCGGGACAGGGTTTCAGCCCCAGCATTTT
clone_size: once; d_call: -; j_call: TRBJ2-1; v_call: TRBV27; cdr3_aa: CASAIRSSYNEQFF; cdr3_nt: TGTGCCAGCGCCATAAGAAGCTCCTACAATGAGCAGTTCTTC
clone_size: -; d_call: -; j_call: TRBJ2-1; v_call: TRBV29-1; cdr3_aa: CSVFVNEQFF; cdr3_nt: TGCAGCGTTTTCGTGAATGAGCAGTTCTTC